This entry lists 7 T cell receptor beta chains sequenced from one sample in a study of blood T cell repertoires in COVID-19. Assay: immunoSEQ multiplex PCR; the TCRdb copy retains only in-frame clones and omits some. Of about 120,000 clones listed, just over 70% were seen once; the top ten hold roughly 0.86%. Sequencing was carried out using peripheral blood. The receptors were sampled from a human donor with acute or convalescent COVID-19. The donor label of this sample is uncertain.

This clone was recorded a few times. The germline gene is not matched at one end of the junction; a read error may be the cause. The rearrangement joins TRBV27 to TRBJ2-7, with 8 bases matching TRBD2. Germline-derived CDR1 and CDR2 are MNHEY and SMNVEV (reference sequence). The CDR3 is 15 residues long. The CDR3, as DNA: TGTGCCAGCAGTTCTATAGCGGGGTCAGGCTACAAGCAGTACTTC. This codes for CASSSIAGSGYKQYF.

This clone was counted only a few times. J is TRBJ1-1 and V is TRBV14; D gene unclear. Germline loops: CDR1 SGHDN, CDR2 FVKESK. The CDR3 totals 13 residues. V lost 3 bases, J lost 5 bases, and 10 bases lay in between. DNA of the CDR3: TGTGCCAGCAGCCACGGGGTCAGGACTGAAGCTTTCTTT. Protein product: CASSHGVRTEAFF.

The chain has TRBV7-2 and TRBJ1-6, with D possibly being TRBD1 (6 bases). Germline V lookup: CDR1 SGHTA, CDR2 FQGNSA. Trimming shortened V by 5 bases and J by 6 bases, and 14 bases separated the two germline ends. The CDR3 is made up of 15 amino acids. The CDR3 DNA reads as TGTGCCAGCAGCCTCGGTGGACAGACTAATTCACCCCTCCACTTT. Protein product: CASSLGGQTNSPLHF.

This chain joins TRBV19 and TRBJ1-2; 9 bases are a match to TRBD1. The CDR3 contains 12 residues. Germline lookup yields CDR1 LNHDA and CDR2 SQIVND (reference sequence). Germline trimming cut 6 bases from V and 8 bases from J; bases unmatched to any gene: 4. This chain's CDR3 is CASRMDRGGYTF. In DNA form, the CDR3 reads TGTGCCAGTAGAATGGACAGGGGCGGCTACACCTTC.

This chain connects TRBV5-4 to TRBJ2-5; 14 bases line up with TRBD2. This CDR3 contains 16 residues. The germline V gene encodes CDR1 SGHNT and CDR2 YYREEE (reference sequence). V was pared by 5 bases and J by 5 bases, with 8 bases of the junction left unmatched. The CDR3 region has the DNA TGTGCCAGCAGAGGAGGACTAGCGGGAGGACAGGAGACCCAGTACTTC. Protein sequence: CASRGGLAGGQETQYF.

This clone appeared once. CDR3 in DNA: TGTGCCAGCAGCTTAATCCAGGCCGCAACTAATGAAAAACTGTTTTTT. Translation gives CASSLIQAATNEKLFF. The genes are TRBV13 and TRBJ1-4, with no clear D. Germline CDR1 and CDR2: PRHDT and FYEKMQ (reference sequence). This CDR3 contains 16 residues. The germline V and J ends were trimmed by 2 bases and 0 bases, with 10 bases remaining between them.

This clone has a single count. The V gene is TRBV5-1, the J gene TRBJ2-7; TRBD1 agrees at 12 bases. CDR1 SGHRS and CDR2 YFSETQ come from the germline V gene. After removal of 2 bases from V and 3 bases from J, the junction contained 3 bases not matched to a gene. The CDR3 length is 15 residues. The CDR3 loop is CASSLGTGGFYEQYF. DNA of the CDR3: TGCGCCAGCAGCTTAGGGACAGGGGGCTTCTACGAGCAGTACTTC.